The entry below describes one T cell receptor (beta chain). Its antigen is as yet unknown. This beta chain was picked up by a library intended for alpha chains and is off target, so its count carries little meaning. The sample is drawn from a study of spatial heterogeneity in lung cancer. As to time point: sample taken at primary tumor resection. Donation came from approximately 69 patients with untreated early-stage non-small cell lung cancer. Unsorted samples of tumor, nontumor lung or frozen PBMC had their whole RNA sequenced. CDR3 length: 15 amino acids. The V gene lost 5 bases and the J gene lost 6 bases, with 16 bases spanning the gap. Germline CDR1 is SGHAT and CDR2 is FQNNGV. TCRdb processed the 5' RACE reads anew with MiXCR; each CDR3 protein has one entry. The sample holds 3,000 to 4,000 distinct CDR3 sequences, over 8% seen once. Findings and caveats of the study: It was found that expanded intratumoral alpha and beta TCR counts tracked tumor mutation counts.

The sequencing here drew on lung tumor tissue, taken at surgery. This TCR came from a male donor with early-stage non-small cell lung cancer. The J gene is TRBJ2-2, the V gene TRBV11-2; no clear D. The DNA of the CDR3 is TGTGCCAGCAGCCCCTCGTCTCGGGTTGCCGGGGAGCTGTTTTTT. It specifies CASSPSSRVAGELFF.